What follows are 3 T cell receptor beta chains derived from one specimen sequenced in a study of blood T cell repertoires in COVID-19 (dated by TCRdb to 2020 to 2021). Library method: the immunoSEQ multiplex PCR assay. In its TCRdb copy, this immuneACCESS table keeps in-frame sequences only and misses some clones. Where compared with another copy, unresolved V genes explain less than half of these, and the others have no known cause. In all, the sample holds roughly 79,000 clones, and 70% to 90% of those were seen once. Of the sample, approximately 4.5% is held by the ten largest clones. The sample taken for sequencing was peripheral blood. All receptors derive from a man aged 45 to 65 with active COVID-19.

The rearrangement joins TRBV3-1 (or the pseudogene TRBV3-2) to TRBJ2-7; TRBD2 matches 7 bases. The CDR3 totals 13 residues. The germline V gene has CDR1 LGHDT and CDR2 YNNKEL (reference sequence). After removal of 2 bases from V and 4 bases from J, the junction contained 2 bases not matched to a gene. The CDR3 DNA reads as TGTGCCAGCAGCCAATACGGGGGGTACGAGCAGTACTTC. This sequence encodes CASSQYGGYEQYF.

The genes are TRBV7-9 and TRBJ1-5; weak D call: TRBD1 (5 bases). V shed 2 bases and J shed 6 bases, with 8 bases lying between them. Germline CDR1 reads SEHNR; CDR2 reads FQNEAQ (reference sequence). CDR3 length: 13 amino acids. CDR3 residues: CASSLHGAQPQHF. As DNA, the CDR3 is TGTGCCAGCAGCTTACATGGGGCTCAGCCCCAGCATTTT.

This chain connects TRBV7-9 to TRBJ2-5; D is possibly TRBD2 (5 bases). CDR3 length equals 15 residues. The ends were cut back, 2 bases at V and 2 bases at J, with 12 bases in the middle. The germline CDR1 and CDR2 sequences are SEHNR and FQNEAQ (reference sequence). This chain's CDR3 is CASSLRETDQETQYF. CDR3 sequence (DNA): TGTGCCAGCAGCTTACGGGAAACAGATCAAGAGACCCAGTACTTC.